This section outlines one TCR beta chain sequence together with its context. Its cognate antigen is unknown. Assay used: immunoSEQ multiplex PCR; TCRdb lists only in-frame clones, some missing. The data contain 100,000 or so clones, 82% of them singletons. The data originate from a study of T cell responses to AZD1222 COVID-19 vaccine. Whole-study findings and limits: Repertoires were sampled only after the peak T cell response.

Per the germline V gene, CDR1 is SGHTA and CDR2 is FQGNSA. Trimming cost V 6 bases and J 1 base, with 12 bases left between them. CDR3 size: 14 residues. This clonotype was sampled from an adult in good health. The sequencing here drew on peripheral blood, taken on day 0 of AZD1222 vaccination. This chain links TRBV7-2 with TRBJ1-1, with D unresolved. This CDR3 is CASSLTSGNTEAFF. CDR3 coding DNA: TGTGCCAGCAGTTTGACATCGGGGAACACTGAAGCTTTCTTT.